Below, 26 T cell receptor beta chains from the same sample are listed, as sequenced in a study of T cells expressing NK-cell markers. From its re-call of the 5' RACE reads, TCRdb lists each CDR3 protein once, without DNA. The sample has fewer than 400,000 distinct CDR3 sequences; the top ten hold 5.2%. The sample was blood T cells: a sorted CD56 or NKG2C T cell subset, CD4+ or CD8+ T cells, or bulk PBMC T cells (not recorded which). These receptors originate from a man aged 18 to 70 in good health.

The chain joins TRBV12-3 or TRBV12-4 to TRBJ2-7. The CDR3 has 15 residues. The CDR3 is CASSLVRQGPHEQYF.

CDR3 amino acids: CASSQLSGGGSNQPQHF. The chain is built from TRBV4-1 and TRBJ1-5. Germline-derived CDR1 and CDR2 are MGHRA and YSYEKL. The CDR3 has 17 residues.

The V gene is TRBV12-3 or TRBV12-4, the J gene TRBJ1-1. CDR3 length: 15 amino acids. The CDR3 is CASSLDLTMNTEAFF.

CDR3 protein: CASSQELLAVGEQYF. This chain joins TRBV3-1 and TRBJ2-7; without DNA, the TCRdb call of TRBD2 cannot be checked. This CDR3 has 15 residues. CDR1 LGHDT and CDR2 YNNKEL come from the germline V gene (reference sequence).

The rearrangement joins TRBV24-1 to TRBJ1-5. From germline, CDR1 is KGHDR and CDR2 SFDVKD. CDR3 size: 14 residues. CDR3 sequence reads: CATSDAESNQPQHF.

The chain is built from TRBV14 and TRBJ1-4. The germline V gene has CDR1 SGHDN and CDR2 FVKESK. This CDR3 contains 15 residues. The CDR3 spells CASSPGPTTNEKLFF.

The gene calls are TRBV3-1 and TRBJ2-5; checking the TCRdb D call of TRBD1 is not possible without DNA. The CDR3 totals 17 residues. Germline V gene sequence: CDR1 LGHDT, CDR2 YNNKEL (reference sequence). CDR3 region: CASSQDFTGGRKETQYF.

The chain is built from TRBV12-3 or TRBV12-4 and TRBJ1-6. This CDR3 contains 15 residues. The CDR3 spells CASSTGVTGNSPLHF.

The chain uses TRBV20-1 and TRBJ2-7; the TCRdb D gene call, TRBD1, has no DNA to confirm it. The CDR3 has 16 amino acids. In germline, CDR1 is DFQATT, CDR2 SNEGSKA (reference sequence). The CDR3 protein is CSASLVRGAQTYEQYF.

V and J are TRBV11-2 and TRBJ1-4. Germline values: CDR1 SGHAT, CDR2 FQNNGV. The CDR3 has 16 residues. CDR3 protein: CASSEITRFTNEKLFF.

This sequence joins TRBV7-2 and TRBJ2-7; TCRdb proposes TRBD1, but this gene call is untestable without DNA. The CDR3 is 15 amino acids. Germline lookup yields CDR1 SGHTA and CDR2 FQGNSA. The CDR3 protein is CASSPGGTGYYEQYF.

This chain links TRBV13 with TRBJ2-7; TCRdb outputs TRBD2, but without DNA this stays unchecked. Germline V lookup: CDR1 PRHDT, CDR2 FYEKMQ (reference sequence). CDR3 length: 16 amino acids. This chain's CDR3 is CASSRGLAGGSYEQYF.

The rearrangement uses TRBV15 and TRBJ2-7; the TCRdb D gene call, TRBD1, has no DNA to confirm it. The CDR3 has 14 residues. Germline V CDR1 and CDR2: LNHNV, YYDKDF (reference sequence). The CDR3 loop is CATSIRGQGGEQYF.

The chain joins TRBV28 to TRBJ2-5; TCRdb gives TRBD1 as the D gene, but with no DNA this cannot be confirmed. Per germline, CDR1 MDHEN and CDR2 SYDVKM. This CDR3 spans 15 amino acids. The CDR3 region is CASMGRTGSRETQYF.

This chain joins TRBV28 and TRBJ1-1; TCRdb names TRBD1, which stays unverified in the absence of DNA. CDR1 and CDR2 (germline): MDHEN, SYDVKM. This CDR3 comprises 17 residues. CDR3 in amino acids: CASSFMDRRGLGTEAFF.

The chain has TRBV6-5 and TRBJ2-6. CDR3 length: 17 residues. The germline V gene encodes CDR1 MNHEY and CDR2 SVGAGI. CDR3 loop: CASSYSGQGSGANVLTF.

V is TRBV25-1 and J is TRBJ2-5; TCRdb indicates TRBD1, and absent DNA this call remains unverified. This CDR3 region has 14 residues. The germline V gene has CDR1 MGHDK and CDR2 SYGVNS. Here the CDR3 reads CASSELTGQETQYF.

V and J are TRBV21-1 and TRBJ2-3; TCRdb lists TRBD1, though no DNA is available to test this call. TRBV21-1 is assigned pseudogene status. There are 14 residues in the CDR3. CDR3 protein: CASIKRGAPDTQYF.

The V gene is TRBV24-1, the J gene TRBJ2-1; the D call from TCRdb, TRBD2, cannot be confirmed without DNA. The CDR3 extends over 15 amino acids. In germline, CDR1 is KGHDR, CDR2 SFDVKD. CDR3 sequence reads: CATSGSSGGLNEQFF.

V gene TRBV29-1 combines with J gene TRBJ2-1; absent DNA, TCRdb's TRBD2 call cannot be checked. Germline V gene data show CDR1 as SQVTM and CDR2 as ANQGSEA. This CDR3 has 12 residues. The CDR3 reads CSVEPREVEQFF.

The chain joins TRBV20-1 to TRBJ1-2; TCRdb's D call, TRBD1, is unchecked because there is no DNA. This CDR3 has 15 residues. The germline V gene encodes CDR1 DFQATT and CDR2 SNEGSKA (reference sequence). Here the CDR3 reads CSARPPDRGRGGYTF.

The V and J genes are TRBV20-1 and TRBJ2-5; TCRdb's assignment of TRBD2 cannot be checked, as there is no DNA. CDR1 DFQATT and CDR2 SNEGSKA come from the germline V gene (reference sequence). CDR3 length: 15 amino acids. The CDR3 protein is CSARPPSGEKETQYF.

The chain combines TRBV9 with TRBJ2-7; as DNA is missing, the TRBD1 call by TCRdb cannot be tested. The CDR3 sequence is 16 residues long. Germline CDR1 reads SGDLS; CDR2 reads YYNGEE. This chain's CDR3 is CASSVLRTAPLYEQYF.

The V gene is TRBV6-6, the J gene TRBJ1-2. CDR1 and CDR2 from the germline V gene are MNHNY and SVGAGI (reference sequence). The CDR3 has 12 amino acids. CDR3 sequence reads: CASSYQSAGYTF.

The V and J genes are TRBV19 and TRBJ2-5; the D gene TCRdb calls, TRBD2, cannot be checked with no DNA. The germline CDR1 and CDR2 sequences are LNHDA and SQIVND (reference sequence). CDR3 length equals 13 residues. The CDR3 loop reads CASKKRVGETQYF. Looking up the rest from reference TRBV19 and TRBJ2-5 gives the full variable domain: DGGITQSPKYLFRKEGQNVTLSCEQNLNHDAMYWYRQDPGQGLRLIYYSQIVNDFQKGDIAEGYSVSREKKESFPLTVTSAQKNPTAFYLCASKKRVGETQYFGPGTRLLVL.

V and J are TRBV14 and TRBJ2-5; TCRdb returns TRBD2, unconfirmable since there is no DNA. Germline CDR1 is SGHDN and CDR2 is FVKESK. The CDR3 is 16 residues long. The CDR3 reads CASSRGLAGSLETQYF.